The 5 T cell receptor beta chains below come from one sample, sequenced in a study of blood T cells in healthy people across ages. The use of a sample-barcoded 5' primer and a J-beta primer mix characterized a second PCR of about 7 to 12 cycles. TCRdb ran MiXCR on the 5' RACE reads and lists one entry per CDR3 protein. The sample holds about 1 million distinct CDR3 sequences, almost 25% seen once. Separately, the same data were catalogued under a study of T cells of mothers and their children.

Specimen: blood. These TCRs come from a girl aged 2 to 10 in good health.

This chain links TRBV7-2 with TRBJ2-7, with 8 bases identical to TRBD2. Trimming cost V 5 bases and J 4 bases; bases outside gene matches: 7. CDR1 is SGHTA, CDR2 FQGNSA, per germline. This CDR3 has 14 amino acids. In nucleotides, the CDR3 is TGTGCCAGCAGCCGGCTAGCGGGTCTATACGAGCAGTACTTC. Translation gives CASSRLAGLYEQYF. The complete variable domain, with remaining parts taken from reference TRBV7-2 and TRBJ2-7, reads GAGVSQSPSNKVTEKGKDVELRCDPISGHTALYWYRQSLGQGLEFLIYFQGNSAPDKSGLPSDRFSAERTGGSVSTLTIQRTQQEDSAVYLCASSRLAGLYEQYFGPGTRLTVT.

CDR3 residues: CASSPRRAGNTIYF. CDR3 nucleotides: TGTGCCAGCAGCCCGAGGAGGGCTGGAAACACCATATATTTT. The chain is built from TRBV3-1 and TRBJ1-3, with D unresolved. The CDR3 spans 14 residues. The V and J ends lost 4 bases and 2 bases respectively, with 9 bases between them. Germline V gene sequence: CDR1 LGHDT, CDR2 YNNKEL (reference sequence).

This clonotype was observed a few times. The gene calls are TRBV6-1 and TRBJ2-2; 9 bases match TRBD2. The CDR3 spans 16 residues. The germline V gene encodes CDR1 MNHNS and CDR2 SASEGT. The ends lost 6 bases at V and 7 bases at J; junction bases unmatched: 12. The CDR3 coding sequence is TGTGCCAGCAGCGAACCGGGACTAGCTGGCGTCGGGGAGCTGTTTTTT. Protein product: CASSEPGLAGVGELFF.

The V gene is TRBV19, the J gene TRBJ1-4; D ambiguous. V was pared by 6 bases and J by 7 bases, with 12 bases between. The CDR3 sequence is 13 residues long. Germline values: CDR1 LNHDA, CDR2 SQIVND (reference sequence). In DNA form, the CDR3 reads TGTGCCAGTAGACCCGAACTCGGTGAAAAACTGTTTTTT. This codes for CASRPELGEKLFF.

This clonotype was picked up a small number of times. V usage is TRBV27 and J usage is TRBJ2-7; possibly TRBD1 or TRBD2 for D (6 bases each). The CDR3 length is 15 residues. The V end was cut by 5 bases, the J end by 4 bases, with 18 bases between. The germline gives CDR1 MNHEY, CDR2 SMNVEV (reference sequence). The CDR3 is CASSIGAGGGYEQYF. CDR3 bases: TGTGCCAGCAGTATAGGGGCCGGGGGCGGGTACGAGCAGTACTTC.